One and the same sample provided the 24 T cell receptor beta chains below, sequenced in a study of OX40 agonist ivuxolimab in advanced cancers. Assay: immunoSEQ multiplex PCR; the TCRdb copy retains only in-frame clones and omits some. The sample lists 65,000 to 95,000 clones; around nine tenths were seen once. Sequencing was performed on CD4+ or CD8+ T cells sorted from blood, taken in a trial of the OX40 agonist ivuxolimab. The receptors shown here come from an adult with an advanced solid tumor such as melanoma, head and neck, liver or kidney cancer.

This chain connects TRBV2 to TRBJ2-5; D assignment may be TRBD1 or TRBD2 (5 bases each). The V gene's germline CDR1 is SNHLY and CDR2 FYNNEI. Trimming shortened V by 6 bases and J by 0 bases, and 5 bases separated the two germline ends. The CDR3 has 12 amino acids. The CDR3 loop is CASRGDQETQYF. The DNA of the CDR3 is TGTGCCAGCAGGGGGGACCAAGAGACCCAGTACTTC.

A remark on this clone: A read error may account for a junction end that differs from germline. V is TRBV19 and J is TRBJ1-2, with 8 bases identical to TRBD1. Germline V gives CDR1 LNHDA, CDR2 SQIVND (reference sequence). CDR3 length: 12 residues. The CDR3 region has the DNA TGTGCCAGTAGCACCGGGACAGGCCCCCCCCGCTTC. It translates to CASSTGTGPPRF.

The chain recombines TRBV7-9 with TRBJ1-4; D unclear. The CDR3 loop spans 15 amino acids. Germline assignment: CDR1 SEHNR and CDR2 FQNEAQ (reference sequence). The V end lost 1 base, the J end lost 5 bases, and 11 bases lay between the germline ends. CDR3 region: CASSLGHSENEKLFF. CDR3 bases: TGTGCCAGCAGCTTAGGCCATTCGGAAAATGAAAAACTGTTTTTT.

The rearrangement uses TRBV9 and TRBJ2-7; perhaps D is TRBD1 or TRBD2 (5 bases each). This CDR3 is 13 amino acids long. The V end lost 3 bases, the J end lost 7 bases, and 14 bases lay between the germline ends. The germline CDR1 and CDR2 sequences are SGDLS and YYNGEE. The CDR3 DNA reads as TGTGCCAGCAGCGGGGACCCTAGAGGGGAGCAGTACTTC. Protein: CASSGDPRGEQYF.

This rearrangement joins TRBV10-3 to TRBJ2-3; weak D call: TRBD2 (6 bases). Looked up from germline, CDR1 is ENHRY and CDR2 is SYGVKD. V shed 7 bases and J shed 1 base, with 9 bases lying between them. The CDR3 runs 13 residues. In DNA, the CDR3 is TGTGCCATCAATCGCGGGGGCACAGATACGCAGTATTTT. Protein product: CAINRGGTDTQYF.

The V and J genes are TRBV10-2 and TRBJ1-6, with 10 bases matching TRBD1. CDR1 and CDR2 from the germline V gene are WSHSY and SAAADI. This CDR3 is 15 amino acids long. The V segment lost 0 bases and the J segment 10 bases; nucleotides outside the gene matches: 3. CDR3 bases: TGCGCCAGCAGTGAGTCGGGGGACAGGGGCTCACCCCTCCACTTT. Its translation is CASSESGDRGSPLHF.

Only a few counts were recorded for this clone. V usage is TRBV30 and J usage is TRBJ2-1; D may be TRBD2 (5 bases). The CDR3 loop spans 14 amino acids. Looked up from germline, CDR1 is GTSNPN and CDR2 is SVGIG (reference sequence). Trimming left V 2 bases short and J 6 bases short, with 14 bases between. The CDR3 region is CAWSSNVLVNEQFF. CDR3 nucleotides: TGTGCCTGGAGTAGCAACGTACTAGTCAATGAGCAGTTCTTC.

CDR3 nucleotide sequence: TGTGCCAGCACGGCCTCGCCCCAGGGGACCCAGTACTTC. Protein: CASTASPQGTQYF. The chain uses TRBV6-1 and TRBJ2-5; the D gene is possibly TRBD1 (5 bases). Trimming left V 7 bases short and J 7 bases short, with 16 bases between. This CDR3 comprises 13 residues. Germline V gene lookup returns CDR1 MNHNS and CDR2 SASEGT.

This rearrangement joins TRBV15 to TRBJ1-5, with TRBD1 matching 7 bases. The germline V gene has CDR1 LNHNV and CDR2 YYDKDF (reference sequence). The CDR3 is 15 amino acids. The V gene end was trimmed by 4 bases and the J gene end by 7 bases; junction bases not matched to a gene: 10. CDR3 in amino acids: CATSISLGGSQPQHF. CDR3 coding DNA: TGTGCCACCAGCATTAGCCTAGGGGGCAGCCAGCCCCAGCATTTT.

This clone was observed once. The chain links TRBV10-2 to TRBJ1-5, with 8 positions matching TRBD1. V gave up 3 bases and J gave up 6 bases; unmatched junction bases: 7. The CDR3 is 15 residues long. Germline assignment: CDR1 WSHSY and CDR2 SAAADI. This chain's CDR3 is CASSEGRQGTQPQHF. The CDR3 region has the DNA TGCGCCAGCAGTGAAGGGAGACAGGGGACTCAGCCCCAGCATTTT.

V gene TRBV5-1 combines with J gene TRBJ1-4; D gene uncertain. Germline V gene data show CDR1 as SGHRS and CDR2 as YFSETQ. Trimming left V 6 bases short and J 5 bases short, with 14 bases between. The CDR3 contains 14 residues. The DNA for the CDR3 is TGCGCCAGCACAAGGGAGGCGGTGAATGAAAAACTGTTTTTT. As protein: CASTREAVNEKLFF. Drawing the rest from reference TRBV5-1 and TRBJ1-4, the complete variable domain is KAGVTQTPRYLIKTRGQQVTLSCSPISGHRSVSWYQQTPGQGLQFLFEYFSETQRNKGNFPGRFSGRQFSNSRSEMNVSTLELGDSALYLCASTREAVNEKLFFGSGTQLSVL.

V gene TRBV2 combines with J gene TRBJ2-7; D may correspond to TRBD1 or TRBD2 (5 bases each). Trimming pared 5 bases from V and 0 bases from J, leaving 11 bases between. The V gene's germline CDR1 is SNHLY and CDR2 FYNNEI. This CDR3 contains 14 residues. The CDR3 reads CASSSGTFSYEQYF. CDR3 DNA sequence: TGTGCCAGCAGTTCCGGGACGTTCTCCTACGAGCAGTACTTC.

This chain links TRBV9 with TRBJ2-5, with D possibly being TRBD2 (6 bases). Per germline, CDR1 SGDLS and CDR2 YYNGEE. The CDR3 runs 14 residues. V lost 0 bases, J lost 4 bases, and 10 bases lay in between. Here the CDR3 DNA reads TGTGCCAGCAGCGTAGTGGCGCGGGGAGAGACCCAGTACTTC. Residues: CASSVVARGETQYF. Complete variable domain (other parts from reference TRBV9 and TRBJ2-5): DSGVTQTPKHLITATGQRVTLRCSPRSGDLSVYWYQQSLDQGLQFLIQYYNGEERAKGNILERFSAQQFPDLHSELNLSSLELGDSALYFCASSVVARGETQYFGPGTRLLVL.

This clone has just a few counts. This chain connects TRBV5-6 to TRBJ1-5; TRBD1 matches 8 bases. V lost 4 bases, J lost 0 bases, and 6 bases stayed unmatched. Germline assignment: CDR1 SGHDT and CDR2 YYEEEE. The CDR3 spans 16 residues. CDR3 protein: CASSPGGADSNQPQHF. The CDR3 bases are TGTGCCAGCAGCCCAGGGGGCGCAGATAGCAATCAGCCCCAGCATTTT.

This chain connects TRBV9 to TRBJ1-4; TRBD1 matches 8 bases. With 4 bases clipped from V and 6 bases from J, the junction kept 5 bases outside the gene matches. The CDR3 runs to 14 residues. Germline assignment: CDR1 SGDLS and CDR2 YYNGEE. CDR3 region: CASSNGQGHEKLFF. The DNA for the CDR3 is TGTGCCAGCAGCAATGGACAGGGACATGAAAAACTGTTTTTT.

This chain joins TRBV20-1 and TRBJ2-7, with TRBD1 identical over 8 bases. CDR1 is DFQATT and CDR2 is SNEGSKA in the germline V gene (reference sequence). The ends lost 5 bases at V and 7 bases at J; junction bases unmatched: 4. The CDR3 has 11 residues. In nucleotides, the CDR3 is TGCAGTGCTGCACAGGGGGATGAGCAGTACTTC. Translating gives CSAAQGDEQYF.

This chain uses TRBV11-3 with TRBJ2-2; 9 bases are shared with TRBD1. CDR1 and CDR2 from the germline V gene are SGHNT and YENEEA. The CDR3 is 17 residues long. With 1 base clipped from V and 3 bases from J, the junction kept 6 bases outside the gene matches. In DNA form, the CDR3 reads TGTGCCAGCAGCTTAGGGTCCGGGACAGGGTACACCGGGGAGCTGTTTTTT. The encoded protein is CASSLGSGTGYTGELFF. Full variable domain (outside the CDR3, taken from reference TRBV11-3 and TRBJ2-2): EAGVVQSPRYKIIEKKQPVAFWCNPISGHNTLYWYLQNLGQGPELLIRYENEEAVDDSQLPKDRFSAERLKGVDSTLKIQPAELGDSAVYLCASSLGSGTGYTGELFFGEGSRLTVL.

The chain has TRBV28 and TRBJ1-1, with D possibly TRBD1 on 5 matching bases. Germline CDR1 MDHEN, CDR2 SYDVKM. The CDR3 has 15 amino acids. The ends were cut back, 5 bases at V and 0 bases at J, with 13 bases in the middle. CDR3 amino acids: CASSPTSGMNTEAFF. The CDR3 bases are TGTGCCAGCAGTCCCACTTCAGGGATGAACACTGAAGCTTTCTTT.

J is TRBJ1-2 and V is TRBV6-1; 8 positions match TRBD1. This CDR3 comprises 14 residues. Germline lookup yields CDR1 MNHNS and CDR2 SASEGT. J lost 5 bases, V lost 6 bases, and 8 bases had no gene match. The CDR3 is CASRVQGAVYGYTF. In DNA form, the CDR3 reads TGTGCCAGCAGGGTCCAGGGGGCAGTTTATGGCTACACCTTC.

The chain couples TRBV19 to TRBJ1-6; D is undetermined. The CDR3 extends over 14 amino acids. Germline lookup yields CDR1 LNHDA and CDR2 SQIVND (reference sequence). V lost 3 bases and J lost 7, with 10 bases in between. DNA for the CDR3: TGTGCCAGTAGTATCGACCTTCTGAATTCACCCCTCCACTTT. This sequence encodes CASSIDLLNSPLHF.

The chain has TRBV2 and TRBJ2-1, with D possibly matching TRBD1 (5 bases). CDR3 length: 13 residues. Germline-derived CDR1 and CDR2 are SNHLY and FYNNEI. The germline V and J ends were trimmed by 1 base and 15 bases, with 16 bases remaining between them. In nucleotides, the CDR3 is TGTGCCAGCAGTGAAGGGGGCGGAAGGGTCCGGTTCTTC. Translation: CASSEGGGRVRFF.

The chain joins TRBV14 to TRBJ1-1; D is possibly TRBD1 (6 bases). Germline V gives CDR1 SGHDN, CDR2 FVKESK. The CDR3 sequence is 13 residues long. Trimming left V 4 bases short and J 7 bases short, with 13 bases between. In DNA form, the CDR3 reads TGTGCCAGCAGCCTACCCTACAGGGATGAAGCTTTCTTT. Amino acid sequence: CASSLPYRDEAFF.

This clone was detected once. Written as DNA, the CDR3 is TGTGCCAGCAGCCAAGGACTAGCGGGACCAGATACGCAGTATTTT. Protein sequence: CASSQGLAGPDTQYF. This sequence joins TRBV7-9 and TRBJ2-3; TRBD2 aligns across 12 bases. Germline CDR1 and CDR2: SEHNR and FQNEAQ (reference sequence). V lost 5 bases to trimming and J lost 4 bases; unmatched junction nucleotides: 4. This CDR3 has 15 amino acids.

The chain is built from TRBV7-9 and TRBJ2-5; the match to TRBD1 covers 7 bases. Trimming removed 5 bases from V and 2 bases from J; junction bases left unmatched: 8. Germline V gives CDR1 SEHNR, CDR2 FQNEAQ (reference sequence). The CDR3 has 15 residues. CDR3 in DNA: TGTGCCAGCAGCGCCCACACAGGGGTGCAAGAGACCCAGTACTTC. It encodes CASSAHTGVQETQYF.